The 24 T cell receptor beta chains below come from one sample, sequenced in a study of blood T cell repertoires in COVID-19. Data came from immunoSEQ multiplex PCR; TCRdb stores just in-frame clones and leaves some out. The table records around 250,000 clones, roughly 83% of them present only once. Sequencing was carried out using peripheral blood. These TCRs come from a man between 60 and 75 years old who had recovered from COVID-19.

A few counts support this clone. The gene calls are TRBV30 and TRBJ1-2, with a tentative D call TRBD1 (6 bases). CDR1 is GTSNPN, CDR2 SVGIG, per germline (reference sequence). V dropped 3 bases and J dropped 4 bases, with 15 bases sitting between them. This CDR3 spans 14 amino acids. The CDR3 spells CAWRGGAHAYGYTF. The CDR3 coding sequence is TGTGCCTGGAGGGGGGGGGCGCACGCCTATGGCTACACCTTC.

The chain is built from TRBV19 and TRBJ2-1, with a tentative D call TRBD2 (7 bases). Trimming removed 9 bases from V and 9 bases from J, with 21 bases in between. The CDR3 spans 14 residues. Per germline, CDR1 LNHDA and CDR2 SQIVND (reference sequence). CDR3 residues: CASRVGGGGREQFF. CDR3 bases: TGTGCCAGCCGTGTTGGGGGGGGCGGGCGTGAGCAGTTCTTC.

This chain links TRBV4-1 with TRBJ1-6, with TRBD1 identical over 7 bases. The length of the CDR3 is 16 residues. Trimming took 4 bases from V and 7 from J; bases not matched to a gene: 10. CDR1 is MGHRA and CDR2 is YSYEKL in the germline V gene. The CDR3 sequence: CASSPTLGQPNSPLHF. The CDR3 DNA is TGCGCCAGCAGCCCGACTTTGGGACAGCCCAATTCACCCCTCCACTTT.

This chain links TRBV12-3 or TRBV12-4 with TRBJ2-2, with D hard to call. CDR3 size: 13 residues. Trimming cost V 3 bases and J 8 bases, with 10 bases left between them. The CDR3 sequence: CASSFAGPGELFF. The CDR3 nucleotides read TGTGCCAGCAGTTTTGCAGGCCCGGGGGAGCTGTTTTTT.

V and J are TRBV4-2 and TRBJ1-4; 8 bases agree with TRBD1. Germline V gene sequence: CDR1 LGHNA, CDR2 YNFKEQ. The CDR3 totals 16 residues. V lost 3 bases, J lost 7 bases, and 10 bases stayed unmatched. The CDR3: CASSQSLRTGSEKLFF. The CDR3 region has the DNA TGTGCCAGCAGCCAGAGTCTTAGGACAGGGAGTGAAAAACTGTTTTTT.

This rearrangement joins TRBV18 to TRBJ2-5; D ambiguous. V shed 10 bases and J shed 3 bases, with 15 bases lying between them. The CDR3 runs 13 residues. Germline CDR1 KGHSH, CDR2 LQKENI. The CDR3 nucleotides are TGTGCCACCTCGCTAGACCAAAAAGAGACCCAGTACTTC. Protein product: CATSLDQKETQYF.

The chain combines TRBV30 with TRBJ2-7; D is possibly TRBD1 (7 bases). V lost 4 bases and J 3 bases, leaving 16 bases between the germline ends. The CDR3 has 14 amino acids. CDR1 GTSNPN and CDR2 SVGIG come from the germline V gene (reference sequence). The CDR3 DNA is TGTGCCTGGAAAAGGGCAGGGGGGATCTACGAGCAGTACTTC. Translating gives CAWKRAGGIYEQYF. Filled out from reference TRBV30 and TRBJ2-7, the complete variable domain reads SQTIHQWPATLVQPVGSPLSLECTVEGTSNPNLYWYRQAAGRGLQLLFYSVGIGQISSEVPQNLSASRPQDRQFILSSKKLLLSDSGFYLCAWKRAGGIYEQYFGPGTRLTVT.

V usage is TRBV5-6 and J usage is TRBJ1-2; 9 nucleotides agree with TRBD1. V gave up 3 bases and J gave up 4 bases; unmatched junction bases: 4. The germline V gene encodes CDR1 SGHDT and CDR2 YYEEEE. The CDR3 spans 14 residues. The DNA for the CDR3 is TGTGCCAGCAGCTCGATGGACAGGGGCTATGGCTACACCTTC. Its protein product is CASSSMDRGYGYTF.

V gene TRBV5-4 combines with J gene TRBJ1-2; tentatively, D is TRBD1 (5 bases). The CDR3 contains 16 residues. The germline V and J ends were trimmed by 4 bases and 4 bases, with 20 bases remaining between them. Germline loops: CDR1 SGHNT, CDR2 YYREEE (reference sequence). Here the CDR3 DNA reads TGTGCCAGCAGCGCCCATGGGGGGGGGATGCGCTATGGCTACACCTTC. Amino acid sequence: CASSAHGGGMRYGYTF.

This clone was observed a single time. V is TRBV7-2 and J is TRBJ1-2; 9 bases map to TRBD1. The V gene end was trimmed by 5 bases and the J gene end by 6 bases; junction bases not matched to a gene: 13. The CDR3 has 16 residues. Looked up from germline, CDR1 is SGHTA and CDR2 is FQGNSA. This chain's CDR3 is CASSATSGTGIHGYTF. CDR3 nucleotide sequence: TGTGCCAGCAGCGCAACGTCCGGGACAGGGATCCATGGCTACACCTTC. Looking up the rest from reference TRBV7-2 and TRBJ1-2 gives the full variable domain: GAGVSQSPSNKVTEKGKDVELRCDPISGHTALYWYRQSLGQGLEFLIYFQGNSAPDKSGLPSDRFSAERTGGSVSTLTIQRTQQEDSAVYLCASSATSGTGIHGYTFGSGTRLTVV.

The J gene is TRBJ1-1, the V gene TRBV7-8; D is ambiguous. Germline CDR1 SGHVS, CDR2 FQNEAQ. The CDR3 extends over 12 amino acids. The V end lost 0 bases, the J end lost 7 bases, and 6 bases lay between the germline ends. CDR3 sequence: CASSLAGFEAFF. Here the CDR3 DNA reads TGTGCCAGCAGCTTAGCCGGGTTTGAAGCTTTCTTT.

The gene calls are TRBV5-4 and TRBJ2-7; the D is unclear. CDR1 is SGHNT, CDR2 YYREEE, per germline (reference sequence). The CDR3 spans 15 residues. The V gene lost 1 base and the J gene lost 2 bases, with 13 bases spanning the gap. CDR3 coding DNA: TGTGCCAGCAGCTTGTCAGGCAGAATAACCTACGAGCAGTACTTC. Translating gives CASSLSGRITYEQYF.

The chain links TRBV10-3 to TRBJ2-1; 12 bases fit TRBD2. Germline lookup yields CDR1 ENHRY and CDR2 SYGVKD. This CDR3 has 16 residues. With 2 bases clipped from V and 9 bases from J, the junction kept 8 bases outside the gene matches. Here the CDR3 DNA reads TGTGCCATCAGTGAGGCACTAGCGGGAGGAAGAGGTGAGCAGTTCTTC. Its translation: CAISEALAGGRGEQFF.

The rearrangement links TRBV29-1 to TRBJ2-5, with TRBD2 identical over 13 bases. The junction had 7 bases not matched to a gene; V was cut back by 6 bases and J by 0 bases. Germline V gene sequence: CDR1 SQVTM, CDR2 ANQGSEA. The CDR3 has 16 residues. The CDR3 loop reads CSVTLTSGGDQETQYF. The CDR3 nucleotides are TGCAGCGTCACACTCACTAGCGGGGGGGACCAAGAGACCCAGTACTTC.

This rearrangement joins TRBV5-1 to TRBJ2-1, with no clear D. Germline CDR1 is SGHRS and CDR2 is YFSETQ. V shed 1 base and J shed 8 bases, with 10 bases lying between them. CDR3 length equals 13 residues. DNA of the CDR3: TGCGCCAGCAGCTTGAGTCAGTCGTATGAGCAGTTCTTC. It codes for CASSLSQSYEQFF. The complete variable domain, with remaining parts taken from reference TRBV5-1 and TRBJ2-1, reads KAGVTQTPRYLIKTRGQQVTLSCSPISGHRSVSWYQQTPGQGLQFLFEYFSETQRNKGNFPGRFSGRQFSNSRSEMNVSTLELGDSALYLCASSLSQSYEQFFGPGTRLTVL.

The V call is TRBV3-1 (or the pseudogene TRBV3-2), the J call TRBJ1-1; no definite D call. CDR3 length equals 14 residues. V was shortened by 2 bases and J by 6 bases, with 13 bases between the two germline ends. Germline V lookup: CDR1 LGHDT, CDR2 YNNKEL (reference sequence). CDR3: CASSQRGGVAEAFF. The DNA of the CDR3 is TGTGCCAGCAGCCAACGGGGTGGAGTAGCTGAAGCTTTCTTT.

The chain uses TRBV6-5 and TRBJ1-1, with no clear D. Germline CDR1 MNHEY, CDR2 SVGAGI. The ends were cut back, 6 bases at V and 1 base at J, with 6 bases in the middle. This CDR3 is 12 amino acids long. The CDR3 region is CASRRSNTEAFF. The CDR3 DNA reads as TGTGCCAGCAGGAGATCGAACACTGAAGCTTTCTTT.

This clone was recorded once. This chain connects TRBV4-1 to TRBJ2-5; 10 nucleotides agree with TRBD1. Trimming at V came to 5 bases and at J to 5 bases, leaving 8 bases not matched to a gene. Germline lookup yields CDR1 MGHRA and CDR2 YSYEKL. This CDR3 has 15 amino acids. The CDR3 is CASSDGTGVRETQYF. The CDR3 DNA reads TGCGCCAGCAGCGACGGGACAGGGGTTAGGGAGACCCAGTACTTC.

The V call is TRBV6-5, the J call TRBJ1-5, with 7 bases aligning to TRBD1. CDR3 length equals 14 residues. The V segment lost 8 bases and the J segment 3 bases; nucleotides outside the gene matches: 7. Germline V gene data show CDR1 as MNHEY and CDR2 as SVGAGI. CDR3 sequence: CASSGQIINQPQHF. CDR3 sequence (DNA): TGTGCCAGCTCGGGACAGATCATCAATCAGCCCCAGCATTTT.

The chain carries TRBV6-6 and TRBJ2-7; D might be TRBD1 (8 bases). The CDR3 totals 16 residues. Trimming removed 5 bases from V and 7 bases from J, with 24 bases in between. CDR1 MNHNY and CDR2 SVGAGI come from the germline V gene (reference sequence). CDR3 amino acids: CASSIQGGYPSYEQYF. The CDR3 DNA reads as TGTGCCAGCAGTATACAGGGGGGGTATCCGTCTTATGAGCAGTACTTC.

This chain connects TRBV5-1 to TRBJ2-1; no reliable D call. V was cut by 5 bases and J by 4 bases, with 7 bases left in between. This CDR3 is 12 amino acids long. Per the germline V gene, CDR1 is SGHRS and CDR2 is YFSETQ. CDR3 region: CASSGLYNEQFF. The DNA of the CDR3 is TGCGCCAGCAGTGGGCTTTACAATGAGCAGTTCTTC. Filled out from reference TRBV5-1 and TRBJ2-1, the complete variable domain reads KAGVTQTPRYLIKTRGQQVTLSCSPISGHRSVSWYQQTPGQGLQFLFEYFSETQRNKGNFPGRFSGRQFSNSRSEMNVSTLELGDSALYLCASSGLYNEQFFGPGTRLTVL.

This chain links TRBV5-1 with TRBJ1-3; 8 bases match TRBD1. V lost 5 bases to trimming and J lost 2 bases; unmatched junction nucleotides: 6. Germline loops: CDR1 SGHRS, CDR2 YFSETQ. The CDR3 length is 15 residues. The CDR3 protein is CASSRRTGTGNTIYF. CDR3 DNA sequence: TGCGCCAGCAGTCGCCGGACAGGGACTGGAAACACCATATATTTT.

In DNA, the CDR3 is TGTGCCAGCAGCTCACCGGGGAGCGGGGTCCTCGCGAAGACCCAGTACTTC. This encodes CASSSPGSGVLAKTQYF. The J gene is TRBJ2-5, the V gene TRBV3-1 (or the pseudogene TRBV3-2), with 7 bases lining up with TRBD2. The trim removed 5 bases at V and 6 bases at J, leaving 18 bases unmatched. Germline V CDR1 and CDR2: LGHDT, YNNKEL (reference sequence). The CDR3 length is 17 residues.

In the case of this clone: The sample holds other DNA sequences that translate to the same CDR3. V gene TRBV5-1 combines with J gene TRBJ2-3; TRBD2 matches at 7 bases. V shed 4 bases and J 3 bases; nucleotides not matched to a gene: 8. The CDR3 is 15 residues long. Germline CDR1 reads SGHRS; CDR2 reads YFSETQ. The CDR3 spells CASSPSGLETDTQYF. In nucleotides, the CDR3 is TGCGCCAGCAGCCCTAGCGGACTAGAAACAGATACGCAGTATTTT. Drawing the rest from reference TRBV5-1 and TRBJ2-3, the complete variable domain is KAGVTQTPRYLIKTRGQQVTLSCSPISGHRSVSWYQQTPGQGLQFLFEYFSETQRNKGNFPGRFSGRQFSNSRSEMNVSTLELGDSALYLCASSPSGLETDTQYFGPGTRLTVL.